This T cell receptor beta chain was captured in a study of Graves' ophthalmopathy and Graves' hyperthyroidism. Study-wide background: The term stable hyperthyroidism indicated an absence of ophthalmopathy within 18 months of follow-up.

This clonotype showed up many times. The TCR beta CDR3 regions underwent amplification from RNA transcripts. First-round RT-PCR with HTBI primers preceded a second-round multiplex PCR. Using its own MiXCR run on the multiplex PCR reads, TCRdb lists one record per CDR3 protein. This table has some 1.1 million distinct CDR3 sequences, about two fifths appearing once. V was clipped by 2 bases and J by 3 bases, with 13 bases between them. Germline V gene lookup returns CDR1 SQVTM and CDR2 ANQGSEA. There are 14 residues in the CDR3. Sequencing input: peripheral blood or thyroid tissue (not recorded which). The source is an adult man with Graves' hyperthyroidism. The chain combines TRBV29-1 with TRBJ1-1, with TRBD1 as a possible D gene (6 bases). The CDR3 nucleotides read TGCAGCGTTGAATCGGGCAGGGGAGACACTGAAGCTTTCTTT. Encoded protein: CSVESGRGDTEAFF.